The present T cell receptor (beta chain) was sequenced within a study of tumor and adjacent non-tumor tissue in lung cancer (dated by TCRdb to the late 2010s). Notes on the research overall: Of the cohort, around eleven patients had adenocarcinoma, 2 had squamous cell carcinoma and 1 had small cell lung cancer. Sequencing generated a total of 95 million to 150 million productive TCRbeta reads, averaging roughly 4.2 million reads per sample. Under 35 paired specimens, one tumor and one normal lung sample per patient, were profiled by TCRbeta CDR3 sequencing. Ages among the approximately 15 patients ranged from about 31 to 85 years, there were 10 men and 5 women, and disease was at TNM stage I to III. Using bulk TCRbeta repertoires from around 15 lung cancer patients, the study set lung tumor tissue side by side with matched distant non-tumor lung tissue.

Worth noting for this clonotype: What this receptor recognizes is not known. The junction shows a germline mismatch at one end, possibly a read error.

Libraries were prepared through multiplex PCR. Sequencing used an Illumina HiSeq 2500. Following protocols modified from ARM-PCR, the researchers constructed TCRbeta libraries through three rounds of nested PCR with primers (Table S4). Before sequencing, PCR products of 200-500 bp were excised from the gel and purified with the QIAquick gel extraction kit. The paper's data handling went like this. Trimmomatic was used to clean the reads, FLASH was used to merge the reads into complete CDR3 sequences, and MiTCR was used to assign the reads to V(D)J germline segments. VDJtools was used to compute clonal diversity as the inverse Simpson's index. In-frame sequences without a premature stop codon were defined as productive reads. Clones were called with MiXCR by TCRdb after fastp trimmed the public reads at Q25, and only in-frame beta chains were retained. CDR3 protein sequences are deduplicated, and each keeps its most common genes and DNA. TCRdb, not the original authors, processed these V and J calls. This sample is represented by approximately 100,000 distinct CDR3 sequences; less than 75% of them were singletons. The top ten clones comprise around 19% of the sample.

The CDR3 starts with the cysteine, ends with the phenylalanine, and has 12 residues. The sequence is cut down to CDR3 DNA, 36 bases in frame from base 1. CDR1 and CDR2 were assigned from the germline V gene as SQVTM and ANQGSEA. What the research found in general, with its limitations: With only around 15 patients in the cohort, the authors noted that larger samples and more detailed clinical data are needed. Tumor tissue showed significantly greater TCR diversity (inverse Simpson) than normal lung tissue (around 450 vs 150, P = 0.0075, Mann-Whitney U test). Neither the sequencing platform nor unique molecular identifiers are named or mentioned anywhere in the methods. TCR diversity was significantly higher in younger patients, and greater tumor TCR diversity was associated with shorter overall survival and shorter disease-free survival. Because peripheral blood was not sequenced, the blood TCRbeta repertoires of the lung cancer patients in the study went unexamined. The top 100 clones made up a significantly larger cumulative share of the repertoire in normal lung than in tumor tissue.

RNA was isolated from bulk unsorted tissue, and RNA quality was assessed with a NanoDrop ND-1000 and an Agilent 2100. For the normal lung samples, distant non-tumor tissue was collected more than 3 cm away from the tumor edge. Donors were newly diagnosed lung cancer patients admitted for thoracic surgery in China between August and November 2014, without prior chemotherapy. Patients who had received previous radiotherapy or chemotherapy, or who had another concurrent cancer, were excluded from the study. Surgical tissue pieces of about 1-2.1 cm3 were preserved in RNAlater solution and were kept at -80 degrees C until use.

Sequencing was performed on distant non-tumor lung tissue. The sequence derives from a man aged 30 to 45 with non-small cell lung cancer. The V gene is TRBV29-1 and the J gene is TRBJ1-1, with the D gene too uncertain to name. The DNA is TGTAGCGTTAAGGGTTTGAACACTGAAGCTTTCTTT. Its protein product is CSVKGLNTEAFF. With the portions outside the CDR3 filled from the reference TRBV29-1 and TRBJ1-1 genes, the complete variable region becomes SAVISQKPSRDICQRGTSLTIQCQVDSQVTMMFWYRQQPGQSLTLIATANQGSEATYESGFVIDKFPISRPNLTFSTLTVSNMSPEDSSIYLCSVKGLNTEAFFGQGTRLTVV.